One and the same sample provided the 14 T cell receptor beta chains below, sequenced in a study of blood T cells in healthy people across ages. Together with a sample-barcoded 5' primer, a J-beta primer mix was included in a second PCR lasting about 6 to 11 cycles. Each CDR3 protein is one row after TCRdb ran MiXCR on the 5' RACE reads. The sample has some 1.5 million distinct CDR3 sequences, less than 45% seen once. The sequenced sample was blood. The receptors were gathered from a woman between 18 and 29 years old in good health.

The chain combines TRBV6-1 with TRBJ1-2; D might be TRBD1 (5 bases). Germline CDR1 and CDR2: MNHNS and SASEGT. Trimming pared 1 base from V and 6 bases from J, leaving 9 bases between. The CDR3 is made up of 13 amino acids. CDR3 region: CASSEGAGHGYTF. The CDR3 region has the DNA TGTGCCAGCAGTGAAGGGGCAGGGCATGGCTACACCTTC.

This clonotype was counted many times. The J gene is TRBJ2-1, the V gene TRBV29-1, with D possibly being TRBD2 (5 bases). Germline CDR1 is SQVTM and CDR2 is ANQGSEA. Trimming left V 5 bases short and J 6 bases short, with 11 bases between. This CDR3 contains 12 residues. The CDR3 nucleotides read TGCAGCGTTCGCAGCGGTGGCAATGAGCAGTTCTTC. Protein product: CSVRSGGNEQFF.

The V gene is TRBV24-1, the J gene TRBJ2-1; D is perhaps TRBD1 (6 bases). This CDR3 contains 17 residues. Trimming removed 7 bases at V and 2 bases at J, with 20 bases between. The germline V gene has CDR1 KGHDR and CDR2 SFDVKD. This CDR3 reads CATSLSRRQGPYNEQFF. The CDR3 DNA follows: TGTGCCACCAGCCTCAGTAGGAGGCAGGGGCCCTACAATGAGCAGTTCTTC.

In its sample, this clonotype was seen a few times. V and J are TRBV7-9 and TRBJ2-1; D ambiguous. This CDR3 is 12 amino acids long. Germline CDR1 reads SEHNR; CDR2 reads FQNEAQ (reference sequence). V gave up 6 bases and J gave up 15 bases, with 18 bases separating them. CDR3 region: CASRDHQSEVFF. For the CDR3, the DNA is TGTGCCAGCAGGGATCACCAAAGCGAGGTGTTCTTC.

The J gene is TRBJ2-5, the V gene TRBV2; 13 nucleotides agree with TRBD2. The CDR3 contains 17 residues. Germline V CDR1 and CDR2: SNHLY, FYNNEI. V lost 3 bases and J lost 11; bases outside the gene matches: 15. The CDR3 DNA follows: TGTGCCAGCAGTGACTGGACTAGCGGGGGAGACTACAATGAGCAGTACTTC. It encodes CASSDWTSGGDYNEQYF.

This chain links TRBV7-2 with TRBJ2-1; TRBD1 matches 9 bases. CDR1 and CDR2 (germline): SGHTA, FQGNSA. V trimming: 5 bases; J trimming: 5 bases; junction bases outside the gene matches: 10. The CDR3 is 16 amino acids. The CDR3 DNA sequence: TGTGCCAGCAGCCCCTACGTTGGGACAGGGAACAATGAGCAGTTCTTC. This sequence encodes CASSPYVGTGNNEQFF. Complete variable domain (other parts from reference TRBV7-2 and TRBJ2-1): GAGVSQSPSNKVTEKGKDVELRCDPISGHTALYWYRQSLGQGLEFLIYFQGNSAPDKSGLPSDRFSAERTGGSVSTLTIQRTQQEDSAVYLCASSPYVGTGNNEQFFGPGTRLTVL.

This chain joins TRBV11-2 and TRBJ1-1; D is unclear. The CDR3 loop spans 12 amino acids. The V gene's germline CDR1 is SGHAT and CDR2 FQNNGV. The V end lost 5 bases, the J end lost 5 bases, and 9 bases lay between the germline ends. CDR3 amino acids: CASSLFETEAFF. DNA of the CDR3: TGTGCCAGCAGCCTCTTTGAAACTGAAGCTTTCTTT.

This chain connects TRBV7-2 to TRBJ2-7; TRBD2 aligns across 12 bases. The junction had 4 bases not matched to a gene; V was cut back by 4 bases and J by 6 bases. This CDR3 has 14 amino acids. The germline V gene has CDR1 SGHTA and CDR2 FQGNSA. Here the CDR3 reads CASSSLAGGSEQYF. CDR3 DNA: TGTGCCAGCAGCTCACTAGCGGGAGGATCCGAGCAGTACTTC.

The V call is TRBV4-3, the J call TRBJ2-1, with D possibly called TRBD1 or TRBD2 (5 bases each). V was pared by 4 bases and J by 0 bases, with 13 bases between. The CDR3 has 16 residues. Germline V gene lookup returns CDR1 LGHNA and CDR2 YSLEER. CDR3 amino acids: CASSPRDPRSYNEQFF. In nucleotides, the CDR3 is TGCGCCAGCAGCCCCCGGGACCCCCGCTCCTACAATGAGCAGTTCTTC.

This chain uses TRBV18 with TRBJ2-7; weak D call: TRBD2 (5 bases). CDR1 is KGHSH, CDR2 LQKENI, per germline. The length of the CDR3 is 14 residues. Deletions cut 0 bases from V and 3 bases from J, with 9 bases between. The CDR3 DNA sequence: TGTGCCAGCTCACCACCATCGAGCGGCTACGAGCAGTACTTC. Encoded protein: CASSPPSSGYEQYF.

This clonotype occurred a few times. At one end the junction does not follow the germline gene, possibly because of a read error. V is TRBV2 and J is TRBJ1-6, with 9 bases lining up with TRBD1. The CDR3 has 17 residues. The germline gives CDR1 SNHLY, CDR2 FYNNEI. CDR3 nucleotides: TGTGCCAGCAGTGACCGGGACAGGGCTCTCTATAATTCACACCTCCACTTT. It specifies CASSDRDRALYNSHLHF. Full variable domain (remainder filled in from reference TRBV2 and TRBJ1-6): EPEVTQTPSHQVTQMGQEVILRCVPISNHLYFYWYRQILGQKVEFLVSFYNNEISEKSEIFDDQFSVERPDGSNFTLKIRSTKLEDSAMYFCASSDRDRALYNSHLHFGNGTRLTVT.

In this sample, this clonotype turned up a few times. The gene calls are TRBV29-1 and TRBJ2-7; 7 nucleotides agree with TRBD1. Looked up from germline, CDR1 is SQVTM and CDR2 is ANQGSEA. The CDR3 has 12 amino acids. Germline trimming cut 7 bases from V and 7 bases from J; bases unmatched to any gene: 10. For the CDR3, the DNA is TGCAGCGACGACAGGGCGTACAATGAGCAGTACTTC. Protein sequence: CSDDRAYNEQYF.

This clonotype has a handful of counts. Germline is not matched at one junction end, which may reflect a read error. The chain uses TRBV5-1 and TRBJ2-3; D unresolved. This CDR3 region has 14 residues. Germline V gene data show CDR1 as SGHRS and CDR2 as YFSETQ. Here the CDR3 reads CAGSFVGSADTQYF. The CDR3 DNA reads TGCGCCGGCAGCTTTGTAGGGTCGGCAGATACGCAGTATTTT.

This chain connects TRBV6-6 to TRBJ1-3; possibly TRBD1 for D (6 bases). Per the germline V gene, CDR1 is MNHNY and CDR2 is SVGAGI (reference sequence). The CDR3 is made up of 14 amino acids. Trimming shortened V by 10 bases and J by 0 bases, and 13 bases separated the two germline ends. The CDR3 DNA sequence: TGTGCCATACGAGGGGGGAGCTCTGGAAACACCATATATTTT. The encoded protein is CAIRGGSSGNTIYF.